Below are 28 T cell receptor beta chains sequenced from a single sample in a study of low-dose radiotherapy and immunotherapy resistance in tumors. Covering alpha and beta chains, TRAV- and TRBV-specific primers were used for the first-strand cDNA. An approximately 19-cycle PCR with a constant-region primer and V-primer adapter amplified TCRs. TCRdb re-analysed the reads in MiXCR, keeping a single row per CDR3 protein. Altogether approximately 6,400 distinct CDR3 sequences are present, approximately 71% being singletons, with the ten largest covering around an eighth. These receptors all stem from a human donor with advanced metastatic prostate, ovarian, gallbladder or colorectal cancer (not recorded which). This table probably holds off-target reads from a library built for another chain.

This clonotype was seen only a few times. The V gene is TRBV11-2, the J gene TRBJ1-5, with 10 nucleotides matching TRBD1. The CDR3 length is 15 residues. Trimming removed 3 bases from V and 3 bases from J; junction bases left unmatched: 2. In germline, CDR1 is SGHAT, CDR2 FQNNGV. The chain's CDR3 is CASSFGTGDNQPQHF. The CDR3 DNA sequence: TGTGCCAGCAGCTTCGGGACAGGGGACAATCAGCCCCAGCATTTT.

This rearrangement joins TRBV5-6 to TRBJ2-7; possibly TRBD2 for D (6 bases). Germline V gives CDR1 SGHDT, CDR2 YYEEEE. V dropped 4 bases and J dropped 7 bases, with 15 bases sitting between them. This CDR3 has 13 residues. The CDR3: CASSPGPAGEQYF. CDR3 DNA: TGTGCCAGCAGCCCAGGACCCGCGGGGGAGCAGTACTTC.

This chain connects TRBV19 to TRBJ1-1; tentatively, D is TRBD1 (5 bases). The CDR3 runs to 11 residues. Germline CDR1 is LNHDA and CDR2 is SQIVND (reference sequence). V shed 7 bases and J shed 6 bases, with 9 bases lying between them. CDR3 sequence (DNA): TGTGCCAGTAAAGGGACGGCTGAAGCTTTCTTT. This codes for CASKGTAEAFF.

This chain joins TRBV18 and TRBJ2-5; TRBD1 matches at 8 bases. V lost 3 bases and J lost 2; bases outside the gene matches: 5. The length of the CDR3 is 15 residues. Per germline, CDR1 KGHSH and CDR2 LQKENI. Here the CDR3 DNA reads TGTGCCAGCTCACCCCTGCGGACAGGGCAAGAGACCCAGTACTTC. The encoded protein is CASSPLRTGQETQYF.

V and J are TRBV6-2 or TRBV6-3 and TRBJ2-1; D assignment may be TRBD1 or TRBD2 (5 bases each). The CDR3 contains 18 residues. Germline loops: CDR1 MNHEY, CDR2 SVGEGT. V was pared by 4 bases and J by 4 bases, with 23 bases between. The CDR3 nucleotides read TGTGCCAGCAGTTCAGGGCAGTGGGGGAACCGCCTATACAATGAGCAGTTCTTC. Its protein product is CASSSGQWGNRLYNEQFF.

V is TRBV29-1 and J is TRBJ1-1; D is unresolved. The V end was cut by 6 bases, the J end by 5 bases, with 13 bases between. CDR3 size: 12 residues. Germline V gene data show CDR1 as SQVTM and CDR2 as ANQGSEA. The CDR3 nucleotides read TGCAGCGTGGTGACCGGGGTAACTGAAGCTTTCTTT. Encoded protein: CSVVTGVTEAFF. The whole variable domain, filled in from reference TRBV29-1 and TRBJ1-1, reads SAVISQKPSRDICQRGTSLTIQCQVDSQVTMMFWYRQQPGQSLTLIATANQGSEATYESGFVIDKFPISRPNLTFSTLTVSNMSPEDSSIYLCSVVTGVTEAFFGQGTRLTVV.

The rearrangement uses TRBV7-6 and TRBJ2-1; D gene ambiguous. CDR1 is SGHVS, CDR2 FNYEAQ, per germline. The CDR3 is made up of 13 amino acids. Between the trimmed V and J ends, which lost 2 bases and 7 bases, there was a span of 9 bases. CDR3 in amino acids: CASSLLPPNEQFF. The CDR3, as DNA: TGTGCCAGCAGCTTACTCCCCCCGAATGAGCAGTTCTTC.

This clonotype has more than one count but fewer than ten. The gene calls are TRBV5-5 and TRBJ2-5; the D gene is possibly TRBD2 (7 bases). CDR1 and CDR2 (germline): SGHKS, YYEKEE (reference sequence). The ends were cut back, 5 bases at V and 5 bases at J, with 19 bases in the middle. CDR3 size: 15 residues. CDR3 protein: CASSSAVSGGETQYF. The DNA of the CDR3 is TGTGCCAGCAGTTCCGCGGTCTCGGGGGGCGAGACCCAGTACTTC.

This clonotype was observed a single time. This chain uses TRBV18 with TRBJ1-6; the D gene is possibly TRBD1 (6 bases). V shed 2 bases and J shed 7 bases, with 12 bases lying between them. The CDR3 loop spans 15 amino acids. The germline gives CDR1 KGHSH, CDR2 LQKENI. The CDR3, as DNA: TGTGCCAGCTCACCAATCAGGGGACAAAATTCACCCCTCCACTTT. It is translated as CASSPIRGQNSPLHF.

In its sample, this clonotype was seen a few times. The V gene is TRBV29-1, the J gene TRBJ2-3; maybe TRBD1 (6 bases). V gave up 0 bases and J gave up 11 bases, with 21 bases separating them. This CDR3 contains 15 residues. Per germline, CDR1 SQVTM and CDR2 ANQGSEA. CDR3 protein: CSVEDRGRGPERQYF. For the CDR3, the DNA is TGCAGCGTTGAAGATCGGGGCAGGGGCCCGGAGAGGCAGTATTTT.

This clonotype was recorded a few times. The chain couples TRBV19 to TRBJ2-4; D is ambiguous. The germline V gene has CDR1 LNHDA and CDR2 SQIVND (reference sequence). V was cut by 3 bases and J by 7 bases, with 13 bases left in between. This CDR3 has 14 residues. The CDR3 region has the DNA TGTGCCAGTAGTATTGCCACCATCGCCAACATTCAGTACTTC. It codes for CASSIATIANIQYF.

The CDR3 here is CASSLAISGNEQYF. CDR3 bases: TGTGCCAGCAGCCTCGCTATTTCGGGGAACGAGCAGTACTTC. This chain connects TRBV3-1 to TRBJ2-7; TRBD2 is a possible D gene (5 bases). This CDR3 comprises 14 residues. Trimming removed 4 bases at V and 5 bases at J, with 15 bases between. Germline assignment: CDR1 LGHDT and CDR2 YNNKEL (reference sequence).

The chain combines TRBV29-1 with TRBJ2-7; D is unclear. This CDR3 spans 13 amino acids. Trimming took 3 bases from V and 2 from J, leaving 11 bases between them. The germline CDR1 and CDR2 sequences are SQVTM and ANQGSEA. The CDR3, as DNA: TGCAGCGTTGAGAGAGGCTCGCCCTACGAGCAGTACTTC. This sequence encodes CSVERGSPYEQYF.

This clonotype was detected a few times. The V gene is TRBV5-4, the J gene TRBJ2-7; D is perhaps TRBD1 (6 bases). Germline CDR1 reads SGHNT; CDR2 reads YYREEE (reference sequence). CDR3 size: 16 residues. Trimming stripped 4 bases from V and 0 bases from J, with 17 bases between. This CDR3 is CASSAGGGQPSYEQYF. The CDR3 DNA follows: TGTGCCAGCAGCGCGGGTGGGGGACAACCCTCCTACGAGCAGTACTTC.

This clonotype was detected only a few times. J is TRBJ2-5 and V is TRBV10-3, with D possibly matching TRBD2 (6 bases). Trimming left V 4 bases short and J 2 bases short, with 11 bases between. The length of the CDR3 is 14 residues. CDR1 and CDR2 (germline): ENHRY, SYGVKD. This CDR3 reads CAISGRGSQETQYF. In DNA, the CDR3 is TGTGCCATCAGTGGGAGGGGATCGCAAGAGACCCAGTACTTC.

DNA of the CDR3: TGTGCCAGCAGCCGAGACAGGCTGAATCAGCCCCAGCATTTT. The encoded protein is CASSRDRLNQPQHF. The chain couples TRBV2 to TRBJ1-5; D is possibly TRBD1 (6 bases). Looked up from germline, CDR1 is SNHLY and CDR2 is FYNNEI. V was shortened by 6 bases and J by 4 bases, with 13 bases between the two germline ends. The CDR3 length is 14 residues.

The gene calls are TRBV20-1 and TRBJ2-6; TRBD1 is a possible D gene (6 bases). Germline CDR1 DFQATT, CDR2 SNEGSKA (reference sequence). Trimming left V 3 bases short and J 1 base short, with 10 bases between. CDR3 size: 15 residues. The CDR3 is CSARSRGSGANVLTF. The CDR3, as DNA: TGCAGTGCTAGGAGCAGGGGATCTGGGGCCAACGTCCTGACTTTC.

In this sample, this clonotype turned up a few times. The chain uses TRBV24-1 and TRBJ2-2; the match to TRBD1 covers 7 bases. The V and J ends lost 2 bases and 6 bases, in that order; junction bases with no gene match: 2. CDR1 is KGHDR, CDR2 SFDVKD, per germline. The CDR3 extends over 14 amino acids. The CDR3 nucleotides are TGTGCCACCAGTGATTGGCAGGGGGCCGGGGAGCTGTTTTTT. Its translation: CATSDWQGAGELFF.

V gene TRBV6-4 combines with J gene TRBJ2-3; 11 bases align to TRBD2. CDR3 size: 15 residues. Germline V gene data show CDR1 as MRHNA and CDR2 as SNTAGT. Trimming cost V 0 bases and J 4 bases; bases outside gene matches: 0. The DNA of the CDR3 is TGTGCCAGCAGTGACTCTAGCGGGGGGGCAGATACGCAGTATTTT. Translating it yields CASSDSSGGADTQYF.

This chain connects TRBV30 to TRBJ2-1, with a possible D match to TRBD1 (5 bases). V was trimmed by 3 bases and J by 6 bases, leaving 18 bases between them. The length of the CDR3 is 15 residues. In germline, CDR1 is GTSNPN, CDR2 SVGIG (reference sequence). Here the CDR3 reads CAWRAQGTQSNEQFF. CDR3 DNA: TGTGCCTGGAGGGCTCAGGGAACCCAATCCAATGAGCAGTTCTTC.

This chain uses TRBV6-8 with TRBJ2-3; 11 bases fit TRBD1. In germline, CDR1 is MNHGY, CDR2 SAAAGT. This CDR3 spans 16 amino acids. V trimming: 9 bases; J trimming: 0 bases; junction bases outside the gene matches: 8. This chain's CDR3 is CASRDRGGPSTDTQYF. CDR3 coding DNA: TGTGCCAGTAGGGACAGGGGGGGACCTAGCACAGATACGCAGTATTTT.

The rearrangement uses TRBV3-1 and TRBJ2-3; 7 nucleotides match TRBD2. J lost 4 bases, V lost 7 bases, and 8 bases had no gene match. Looked up from germline, CDR1 is LGHDT and CDR2 is YNNKEL (reference sequence). There are 14 residues in the CDR3. The CDR3, as DNA: TGTGCCAGCAAACTGAGGGGAGGGGCAGATACGCAGTATTTT. This sequence encodes CASKLRGGADTQYF.

This sequence joins TRBV20-1 and TRBJ2-6; possible D gene TRBD2, 6 bases. The CDR3 is 16 amino acids. Trimming pared 3 bases from V and 1 base from J, leaving 13 bases between. From germline, CDR1 is DFQATT and CDR2 SNEGSKA (reference sequence). The chain's CDR3 is CSARRPGRSGANVLTF. In nucleotides, the CDR3 is TGCAGTGCTAGGCGGCCAGGGAGGTCTGGGGCCAACGTCCTGACTTTC.

This chain connects TRBV28 to TRBJ2-7; 9 nucleotides line up with TRBD2. The length of the CDR3 is 17 residues. V was pared by 2 bases and J by 4 bases, with 12 bases of the junction left unmatched. Per the germline V gene, CDR1 is MDHEN and CDR2 is SYDVKM. CDR3 residues: CASSLPSDRREGYEQYF. CDR3 bases: TGTGCCAGCAGTTTACCCTCGGACAGGCGGGAGGGTTACGAGCAGTACTTC.

The chain recombines TRBV5-1 with TRBJ2-3; 9 positions agree with TRBD2. CDR1 and CDR2 from the germline V gene are SGHRS and YFSETQ. The CDR3 loop spans 15 amino acids. V shed 5 bases, J shed 3 bases, and the junction held 7 bases outside the gene matches. CDR3 region: CASRSSGSRTDTQYF. The DNA for the CDR3 is TGCGCCAGCAGAAGTAGCGGGAGTCGGACAGATACGCAGTATTTT.

J is TRBJ2-5 and V is TRBV29-1; the D is unclear. Germline assignment: CDR1 SQVTM and CDR2 ANQGSEA. The CDR3 totals 11 residues. V lost 7 bases to trimming and J lost 5 bases, with 11 bases between them. As DNA, the CDR3 is TGCAGCGCTGTGTCTCAGGAGACCCAGTACTTC. This encodes CSAVSQETQYF.

The rearrangement joins TRBV5-4 to TRBJ2-4; a possible D gene is TRBD2 (6 bases). Trimming removed 5 bases at V and 6 bases at J, with 12 bases between. CDR1 is SGHNT and CDR2 is YYREEE in the germline V gene (reference sequence). The CDR3 contains 13 residues. Here the CDR3 DNA reads TGTGCCAGCAGGAACCGGGACTTAAACATTCAGTACTTC. This translates into CASRNRDLNIQYF.

The gene calls are TRBV6-1 and TRBJ2-7; D is perhaps TRBD1 (6 bases). V was pared by 5 bases and J by 2 bases, with 16 bases between. This CDR3 contains 15 residues. CDR1 and CDR2 from the germline V gene are MNHNS and SASEGT. CDR3 sequence: CASSYSQGLTYEQYF. CDR3 nucleotide sequence: TGTGCCAGCAGTTACTCCCAGGGGTTAACCTACGAGCAGTACTTC.